This T cell receptor (beta chain) was captured by sequencing in a study of CD8+ T cells in alopecia areata. Background on the study: Treatment comprised oral tofacitinib, 5 to 10 mg twice daily, in treated patients. Patients in the study were on tofacitinib for 6 to 18 months, then off it for 6 months. Study-level findings and limits: Lesional scalp displayed greater clonality than normal scalp, most notably in alopecia totalis/universalis. Resident alphabeta T-cell populations of normal skin are likewise subject to sequencing in scalp samples.

Extracted RNA was reverse transcribed, and the resulting cDNA served as sequencing template. The method was immunoSEQ multiplex PCR; TCRdb's version includes in-frame clones alone and lacks a portion of them. The table has about 98,000 clones, 35% to 50% seen once. Germline V gene sequence: CDR1 KGHSH, CDR2 LQKENI. The CDR3 covers 14 residues. V lost 3 bases and J 5 bases, leaving 12 bases between the germline ends. A remark on this clone: Its antigen is not known.

This TCR was recovered from a human donor with alopecia areata. V is TRBV18 and J is TRBJ2-3; no definite D call. The sequenced sample consisted of CD4+ T cells sorted from blood. CDR3 sequence: CASSPPSPIDTQYF. CDR3 in DNA: TGTGCCAGCTCACCCCCGTCCCCGATAGATACGCAGTATTTT.